Shown below are 24 T cell receptor beta chains from a single sample sequenced in a study of response to subunit inactivated influenza vaccine. A single record per CDR3 protein comes from TCRdb applying MiXCR to the RT-PCR reads. Among roughly 650,000 distinct CDR3 sequences listed, less than 15% were seen once. Material: PBMCs from blood, obtained roughly 15 days before vaccination. All receptors come from a man between 50 and 59 years old who received an inactivated influenza vaccine.

This clonotype was counted ten times or more. The chain links TRBV29-1 to TRBJ2-3; TRBD1 matches 9 bases. The length of the CDR3 is 14 residues. After removal of 2 bases from V and 3 bases from J, the junction contained 3 bases not matched to a gene. The germline CDR1 and CDR2 sequences are SQVTM and ANQGSEA. CDR3 residues: CSVETGGATDTQYF. Here the CDR3 DNA reads TGCAGCGTTGAAACAGGGGGCGCAACAGATACGCAGTATTTT.

The chain employs TRBV7-9 and TRBJ2-5; 7 nucleotides agree with TRBD1. V shed 6 bases and J 7 bases; nucleotides not matched to a gene: 11. The CDR3 runs to 14 residues. Germline V gene data show CDR1 as SEHNR and CDR2 as FQNEAQ (reference sequence). The CDR3 region is CASRATDRSGTQYF. CDR3 in DNA: TGTGCCAGCAGGGCTACGGACAGGTCAGGGACCCAGTACTTC.

The V call is TRBV28, the J call TRBJ1-1; D gene uncertain. The CDR3 length is 16 residues. Germline loops: CDR1 MDHEN, CDR2 SYDVKM. V lost 4 bases and J lost 1, with 16 bases in between. In DNA form, the CDR3 reads TGTGCCAGCAGTTCCCCCGGTACACGGAAGAACACTGAAGCTTTCTTT. It yields the protein CASSSPGTRKNTEAFF.

This chain uses TRBV30 with TRBJ2-7, with D perhaps matching TRBD2 (6 bases). Trimming took 2 bases from V and 2 from J, leaving 13 bases between them. The CDR3 contains 14 residues. Looked up from germline, CDR1 is GTSNPN and CDR2 is SVGIG (reference sequence). The CDR3 DNA sequence: TGTGCCTGGAGTCGGGACTGGCGAACCTACGAGCAGTACTTC. This gives the protein CAWSRDWRTYEQYF.

This clonotype was found a few times. CDR3 region: CSGLGTRDEQFF. CDR3 bases: TGCAGTGGCCTGGGGACTCGCGATGAGCAGTTCTTC. This sequence joins TRBV20-1 and TRBJ2-1; maybe TRBD2 (6 bases). Trimming left V 7 bases short and J 8 bases short, with 15 bases between. CDR1 and CDR2 (germline): DFQATT, SNEGSKA (reference sequence). The CDR3 spans 12 residues.

The chain uses TRBV24-1 and TRBJ2-3; 12 positions agree with TRBD1. J gave up 2 bases and V 4 bases, and 3 bases lay outside the gene matches. The CDR3 length is 16 residues. CDR1 is KGHDR, CDR2 SFDVKD, per germline. CDR3 amino acids: CATSDPGQGATDTQYF. CDR3 bases: TGTGCCACCAGTGACCCGGGACAGGGGGCCACAGATACGCAGTATTTT.

A few counts support this clonotype. The chain combines TRBV10-3 with TRBJ2-6; tentative D call: TRBD2 (6 bases). Germline loops: CDR1 ENHRY, CDR2 SYGVKD. This CDR3 has 17 residues. V was clipped by 0 bases and J by 4 bases, with 13 bases between them. The CDR3 sequence: CAISESLGTGGANVLTF. CDR3 bases: TGTGCCATCAGTGAGTCGTTGGGGACTGGGGGGGCCAACGTCCTGACTTTC.

V gene TRBV28 combines with J gene TRBJ2-2; maybe TRBD1 (5 bases). V lost 2 bases to trimming and J lost 4 bases, with 11 bases between them. The CDR3 has 15 residues. Germline lookup yields CDR1 MDHEN and CDR2 SYDVKM. The CDR3 sequence: CASSLPHQGTGELFF. The CDR3 DNA reads TGTGCCAGCAGTTTACCCCACCAGGGCACCGGGGAGCTGTTTTTT.

This clonotype occurred a few times. This chain uses TRBV20-1 with TRBJ2-7; either TRBD1 or TRBD2 may fit D (5 bases each). V lost 6 bases and J 3 bases, leaving 9 bases between the germline ends. In germline, CDR1 is DFQATT, CDR2 SNEGSKA (reference sequence). This CDR3 has 11 amino acids. CDR3 protein: CSAGTGYEQYF. The CDR3 DNA follows: TGCAGTGCCGGGACGGGCTACGAGCAGTACTTC.

The chain has TRBV29-1 and TRBJ1-1; the match to TRBD1 covers 7 bases. The junction had 3 bases not matched to a gene; V was cut back by 6 bases and J by 5 bases. CDR1 is SQVTM, CDR2 ANQGSEA, per germline. CDR3 length: 11 residues. The CDR3 spells CSVTTGTEAFF. DNA for the CDR3: TGCAGCGTAACGACAGGGACTGAAGCTTTCTTT.

V and J are TRBV10-3 and TRBJ1-2, with 7 nucleotides matching TRBD1. V gave up 4 bases and J gave up 8 bases; unmatched junction bases: 10. The CDR3 runs to 14 residues. Germline assignment: CDR1 ENHRY and CDR2 SYGVKD. In DNA, the CDR3 is TGTGCCATCAGTGGGAGACAGGGCCGAAGCGGCTACACCTTC. It encodes CAISGRQGRSGYTF.

This clonotype was counted between two and nine times. V gene TRBV12-3 or TRBV12-4 combines with J gene TRBJ1-5; possibly TRBD1 for D (5 bases). The CDR3 has 14 residues. The ends were cut back, 3 bases at V and 7 bases at J, with 13 bases in the middle. CDR3 region: CASSFGSRGQPQHF. The CDR3 DNA reads as TGTGCCAGCAGTTTCGGTTCACGGGGGCAGCCCCAGCATTTT.

This clonotype has just a few counts. V is TRBV12-3 or TRBV12-4 and J is TRBJ1-4, with D perhaps TRBD1 (6 bases). The CDR3 totals 14 residues. Trimming shortened V by 6 bases and J by 5 bases, and 13 bases separated the two germline ends. The CDR3 bases are TGTGCCAGCAGAGGAGGGGGGGAGAATGAAAAACTGTTTTTT. Its protein is CASRGGGENEKLFF.

This clonotype was counted a few times. J is TRBJ2-5 and V is TRBV28, with D uncertain. The CDR3 has 13 residues. Germline CDR1 reads MDHEN; CDR2 reads SYDVKM. V gave up 3 bases and J gave up 6 bases, with 11 bases separating them. CDR3 residues: CASSFVGTKTQYF. The CDR3 bases are TGTGCCAGCAGTTTCGTGGGAACAAAGACCCAGTACTTC.

J is TRBJ2-1 and V is TRBV5-1; perhaps TRBD1 as D (6 bases). The CDR3 loop spans 16 amino acids. The ends were cut back, 4 bases at V and 1 base at J, with 15 bases in the middle. Germline CDR1 reads SGHRS; CDR2 reads YFSETQ. This CDR3 reads CASSDQGSGSYNEQFF. DNA of the CDR3: TGCGCCAGCAGCGACCAGGGGAGTGGTTCCTACAATGAGCAGTTCTTC.

The sample holds a few counts of this clonotype. The chain carries TRBV27 and TRBJ2-7; 9 bases are a match to TRBD1. CDR1 MNHEY and CDR2 SMNVEV come from the germline V gene (reference sequence). After removal of 5 bases from V and 4 bases from J, the junction contained 3 bases not matched to a gene. The CDR3 is 13 residues long. The CDR3 coding sequence is TGTGCCAGCAGTGACAGGGGGGCTTACGAGCAGTACTTC. Its protein is CASSDRGAYEQYF.

This clonotype was detected only a few times. The chain couples TRBV7-9 to TRBJ2-7; unclear D gene. Trimming took 5 bases from V and 6 from J, leaving 14 bases between them. Germline V gene sequence: CDR1 SEHNR, CDR2 FQNEAQ (reference sequence). The CDR3 covers 13 residues. CDR3 amino acids: CASSQKIRSEQYF. The CDR3 DNA reads TGTGCCAGCAGCCAGAAGATACGGAGCGAGCAGTACTTC.

This clonotype was recorded at least ten times. The V gene is TRBV20-1, the J gene TRBJ2-7; TRBD2 matches at 7 bases. This CDR3 is built from 13 residues. V was pared by 3 bases and J by 2 bases, with 4 bases of the junction left unmatched. Germline V gene data show CDR1 as DFQATT and CDR2 as SNEGSKA (reference sequence). The CDR3: CSARPGTTYEQYF. In nucleotides, the CDR3 is TGCAGTGCTAGGCCCGGGACTACCTACGAGCAGTACTTC.

This clonotype was observed many times. The chain joins TRBV4-1 to TRBJ2-3, with 7 bases identical to TRBD2. Germline V gene lookup returns CDR1 MGHRA and CDR2 YSYEKL. V shed 1 base and J 3 bases; nucleotides not matched to a gene: 7. The CDR3 is made up of 16 amino acids. The CDR3 spells CASSQVYAGETDTQYF. The CDR3 coding sequence is TGCGCCAGCAGCCAAGTATACGCGGGAGAGACAGATACGCAGTATTTT.

This clonotype was seen a few times. The chain combines TRBV4-3 with TRBJ2-3; tentative D call: TRBD2 (5 bases). CDR3 size: 16 residues. Trimming pared 2 bases from V and 0 bases from J, leaving 12 bases between. Germline-derived CDR1 and CDR2 are LGHNA and YSLEER. The CDR3 is CASSQNSRTSTDTQYF. In nucleotides, the CDR3 is TGCGCCAGCAGCCAAAACAGCCGGACTAGCACAGATACGCAGTATTTT.

The rearrangement joins TRBV4-2 to TRBJ2-3; D perhaps matches TRBD1 (6 bases). The CDR3 runs 15 residues. The V end lost 1 base, the J end lost 2 bases, and 10 bases lay between the germline ends. Germline CDR1 LGHNA, CDR2 YNFKEQ. CDR3 region: CASSQAGTYTDTQYF. The CDR3, as DNA: TGTGCCAGCAGCCAAGCCGGGACATACACAGATACGCAGTATTTT.

This clonotype was detected a few times. This chain uses TRBV2 with TRBJ2-7; the D gene is possibly TRBD1 (5 bases). This CDR3 comprises 12 residues. In germline, CDR1 is SNHLY, CDR2 FYNNEI. V was shortened by 6 bases and J by 2 bases, with 8 bases between the two germline ends. This CDR3 is CASSEDTYEQYF. CDR3 in DNA: TGTGCCAGCAGCGAGGACACCTACGAGCAGTACTTC. Full variable domain (missing parts from reference TRBV2 and TRBJ2-7): EPEVTQTPSHQVTQMGQEVILRCVPISNHLYFYWYRQILGQKVEFLVSFYNNEISEKSEIFDDQFSVERPDGSNFTLKIRSTKLEDSAMYFCASSEDTYEQYFGPGTRLTVT.

The chain employs TRBV6-5 and TRBJ2-2, with 7 positions matching TRBD1. The V and J ends lost 0 bases and 7 bases, in that order; junction bases with no gene match: 5. This CDR3 contains 15 residues. The germline V gene has CDR1 MNHEY and CDR2 SVGAGI. The DNA of the CDR3 is TGTGCCAGCAGTTACTCGGCAGGGGGTGGCGGGGAGCTGTTTTTT. It translates to CASSYSAGGGGELFF.

This clonotype was detected a few times. The chain joins TRBV7-7 to TRBJ2-5, with TRBD2 identical over 13 bases. The V gene end was trimmed by 5 bases and the J gene end by 5 bases; junction bases not matched to a gene: 8. CDR1 and CDR2 (germline): SSHAT, FNYEAQ (reference sequence). CDR3 size: 16 residues. The CDR3: CASSPGLAGVGETQYF. DNA for the CDR3: TGTGCCAGCAGCCCAGGACTAGCGGGAGTAGGTGAGACCCAGTACTTC. The whole variable domain, filled in from reference TRBV7-7 and TRBJ2-5, reads GAGVSQSPRYKVTKRGQDVTLRCDPISSHATLYWYQQALGQGPEFLTYFNYEAQPDKSGLPSDRFSAERPEGSISTLTIQRTEQRDSAMYRCASSPGLAGVGETQYFGPGTRLLVL.